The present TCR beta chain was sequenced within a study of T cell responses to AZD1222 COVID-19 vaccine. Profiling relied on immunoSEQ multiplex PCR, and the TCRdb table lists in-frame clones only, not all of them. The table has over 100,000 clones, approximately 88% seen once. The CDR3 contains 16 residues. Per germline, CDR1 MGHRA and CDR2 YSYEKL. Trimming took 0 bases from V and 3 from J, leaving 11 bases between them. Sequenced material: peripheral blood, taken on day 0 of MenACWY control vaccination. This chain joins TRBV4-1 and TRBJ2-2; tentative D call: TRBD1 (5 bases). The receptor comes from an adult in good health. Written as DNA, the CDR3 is TGCGCCAGCAGCCAAGAGAGCACAGGAGACACCGGGGAGCTGTTTTTT. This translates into CASSQESTGDTGELFF.